This TCR beta chain was sequenced in a study of blood T cell repertoires in COVID-19 (dated by TCRdb to 2019 to 2021). Concerning the study at large: Collaborator samples came from the United States, Italy and Spain and covered acute and convalescent phases of COVID-19. Where available, HLA class I and class II types were taken from metadata supplied by the sample provider and were not determined by assay-based typing. The prospective study material was composed of cDNA or gDNA derived from T cells, B-cell-depleted T cells, or PBMCs. The sample metadata nearly always contained a de-identified subject ID, COVID-19 status, age in years and sex. Samples were obtained from the ongoing ImmuneRACE study (first 160 participants) and from 1,000 to 1,500 subjects provided by 6 global collaborators. Subjects who had been exposed to COVID-19, were actively infected with it, or had recovered from it provided the deeply sampled blood TCRbeta repertoires that made up the dataset. The repertoires were made available in a free public database intended to serve as a resource for research on the immune response to SARS-CoV-2.

Each collaborating institution followed its own protocols to collect whole blood in K2EDTA tubes. For TCRbeta analysis, collaborator samples were shipped as frozen whole blood, as isolated PBMCs, or as DNA extracted from either sample type. The immunoSEQ Assay, a bias-controlled multiplex PCR, was used to amplify TCRbeta CDR3 regions from genomic DNA. As for the authors' bioinformatics: Nucleated cell counts per sample were estimated from amplification of reference gene primers within the assay. To quantify the absolute abundance of each unique TCRbeta CDR3 rearrangement, sequence reads were collapsed and filtered. Productive Simpson clonality was computed per sample as the square root of Simpson's diversity index over productive rearrangements. This immuneACCESS table, as held by TCRdb, lists in-frame sequences with V and J called but not all clones. Of the missing ones, under half trace to an unresolved V gene in checked studies; the others have no known cause. V, J and clone size derive from that table, while D and trimming were established from the DNA sequence. The table for this sample lists 450,000 to 500,000 clones; 75% to 90% of them were counted only once. Roughly 3.2% of the sample rests with the top ten.

Unmatched junction bases come to 4, with V trimmed by 0 bases and J by 1 base. There are 16 amino acids in the CDR3, from cysteine to phenylalanine inclusive. Of all the DNA, just the CDR3 is kept, 48 bases in frame from base 1. The germline V gene sets CDR1 to SGHRS and CDR2 to YFSETQ. As concerns this clone: No antigen is known for it. Base qualities are missing; no much larger clone stands one base away.

Overall study results and their limits: How much clinical and demographic metadata was included differed by source and by participant, and the metadata was provided uncurated.

The sequence derives from a human donor in a cohort sampled during active COVID-19. Sequencing was done on a sample of peripheral blood. The chain links TRBV5-1 with TRBJ1-1, and 9 junctional nucleotides match TRBD1. The DNA sequence follows: TGCGCCAGCAGCTTGGAGGGACAGGGAGGGAACACTGAAGCTTTCTTT. Its translation reads: CASSLEGQGGNTEAFF. The CDR3, completed at both ends by the reference TRBV5-1 and TRBJ1-1 genes, gives the full variable domain KAGVTQTPRYLIKTRGQQVTLSCSPISGHRSVSWYQQTPGQGLQFLFEYFSETQRNKGNFPGRFSGRQFSNSRSEMNVSTLELGDSALYLCASSLEGQGGNTEAFFGQGTRLTVV.